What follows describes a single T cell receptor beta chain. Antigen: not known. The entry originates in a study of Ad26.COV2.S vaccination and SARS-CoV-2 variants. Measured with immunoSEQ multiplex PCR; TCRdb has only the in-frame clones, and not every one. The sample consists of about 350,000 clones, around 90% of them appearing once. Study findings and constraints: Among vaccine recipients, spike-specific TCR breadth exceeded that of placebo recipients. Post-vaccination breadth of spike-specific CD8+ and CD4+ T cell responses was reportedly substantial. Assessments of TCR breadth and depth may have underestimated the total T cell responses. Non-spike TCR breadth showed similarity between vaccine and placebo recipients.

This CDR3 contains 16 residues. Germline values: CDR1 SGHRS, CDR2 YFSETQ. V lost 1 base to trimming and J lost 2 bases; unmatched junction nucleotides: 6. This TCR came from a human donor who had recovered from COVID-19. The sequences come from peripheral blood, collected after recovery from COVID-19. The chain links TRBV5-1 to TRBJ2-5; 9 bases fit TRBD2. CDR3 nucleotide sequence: TGCGCCAGCAGCTTGTGGTTGCGGGGGGGACAAGAGACCCAGTACTTC. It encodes CASSLWLRGGQETQYF.